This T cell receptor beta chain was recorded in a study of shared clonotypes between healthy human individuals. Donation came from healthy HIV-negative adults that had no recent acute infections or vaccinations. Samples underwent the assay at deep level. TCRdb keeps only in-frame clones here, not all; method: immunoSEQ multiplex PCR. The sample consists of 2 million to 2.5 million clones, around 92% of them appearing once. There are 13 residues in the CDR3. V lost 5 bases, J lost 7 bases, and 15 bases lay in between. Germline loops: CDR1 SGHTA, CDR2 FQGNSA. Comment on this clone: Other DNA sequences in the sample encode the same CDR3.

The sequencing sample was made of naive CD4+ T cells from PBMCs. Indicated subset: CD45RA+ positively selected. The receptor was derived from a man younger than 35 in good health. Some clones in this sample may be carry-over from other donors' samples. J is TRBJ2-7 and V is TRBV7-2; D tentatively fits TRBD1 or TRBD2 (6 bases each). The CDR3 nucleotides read TGTGCCAGCAGCCTAGTAGGGGGGAGGGAGCAGTACTTC. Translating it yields CASSLVGGREQYF. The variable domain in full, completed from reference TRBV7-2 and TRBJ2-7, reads GAGVSQSPSNKVTEKGKDVELRCDPISGHTALYWYRQSLGQGLEFLIYFQGNSAPDKSGLPSDRFSAERTGGSVSTLTIQRTQQEDSAVYLCASSLVGGREQYFGPGTRLTVT.